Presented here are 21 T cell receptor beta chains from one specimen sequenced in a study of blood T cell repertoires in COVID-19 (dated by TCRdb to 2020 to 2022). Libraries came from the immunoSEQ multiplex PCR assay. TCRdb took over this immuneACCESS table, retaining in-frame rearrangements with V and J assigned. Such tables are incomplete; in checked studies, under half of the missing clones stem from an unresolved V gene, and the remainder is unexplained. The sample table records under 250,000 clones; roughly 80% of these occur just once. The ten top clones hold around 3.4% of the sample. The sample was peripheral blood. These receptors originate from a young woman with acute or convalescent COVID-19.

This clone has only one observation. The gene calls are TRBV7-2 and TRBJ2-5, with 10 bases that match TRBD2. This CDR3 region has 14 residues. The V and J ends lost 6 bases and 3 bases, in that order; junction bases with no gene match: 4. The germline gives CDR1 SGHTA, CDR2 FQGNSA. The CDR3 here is CASSLSGREETQYF. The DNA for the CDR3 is TGTGCCAGCAGTTTGAGCGGGAGGGAAGAGACCCAGTACTTC.

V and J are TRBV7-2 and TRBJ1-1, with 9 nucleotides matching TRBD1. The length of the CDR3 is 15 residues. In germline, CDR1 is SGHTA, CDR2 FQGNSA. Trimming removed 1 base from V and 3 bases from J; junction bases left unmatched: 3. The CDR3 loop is CASSLGGTGHTEAFF. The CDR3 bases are TGTGCCAGCAGCTTAGGGGGGACAGGGCACACTGAAGCTTTCTTT.

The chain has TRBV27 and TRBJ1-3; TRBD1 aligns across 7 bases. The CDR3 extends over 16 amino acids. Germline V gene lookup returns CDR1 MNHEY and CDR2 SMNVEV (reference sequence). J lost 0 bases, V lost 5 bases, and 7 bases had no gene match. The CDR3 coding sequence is TGTGCCAGCAGTAAGGCAGGGGGATTCTCTGGAAACACCATATATTTT. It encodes CASSKAGGFSGNTIYF.

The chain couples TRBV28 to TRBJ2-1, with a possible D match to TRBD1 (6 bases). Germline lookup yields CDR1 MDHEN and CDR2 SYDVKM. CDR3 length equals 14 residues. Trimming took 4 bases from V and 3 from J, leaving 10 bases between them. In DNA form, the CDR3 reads TGTGCCAGCAGTTCCACGGACAGCTACAATGAGCAGTTCTTC. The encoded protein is CASSSTDSYNEQFF.

CDR3 residues: CSGEPGLAAGRQYF. The DNA for the CDR3 is TGCAGCGGCGAACCGGGACTAGCGGCCGGGAGGCAGTATTTT. The rearrangement uses TRBV29-1 and TRBJ2-3; 11 nucleotides line up with TRBD2. Trimming cost V 7 bases and J 11 bases; bases outside gene matches: 14. The CDR3 runs 14 residues. The germline CDR1 and CDR2 sequences are SQVTM and ANQGSEA.

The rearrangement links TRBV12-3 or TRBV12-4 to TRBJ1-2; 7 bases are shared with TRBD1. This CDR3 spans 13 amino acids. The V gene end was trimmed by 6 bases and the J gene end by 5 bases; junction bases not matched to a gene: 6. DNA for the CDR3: TGTGCCAGCAGCAGTTGGACAGGTTATGGCTACACCTTC. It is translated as CASSSWTGYGYTF.

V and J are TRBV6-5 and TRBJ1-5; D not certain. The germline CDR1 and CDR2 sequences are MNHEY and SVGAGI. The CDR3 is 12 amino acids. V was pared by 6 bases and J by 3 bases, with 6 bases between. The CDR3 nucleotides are TGTGCCAGCAGCCGTTACAATCAGCCCCAGCATTTT. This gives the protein CASSRYNQPQHF.

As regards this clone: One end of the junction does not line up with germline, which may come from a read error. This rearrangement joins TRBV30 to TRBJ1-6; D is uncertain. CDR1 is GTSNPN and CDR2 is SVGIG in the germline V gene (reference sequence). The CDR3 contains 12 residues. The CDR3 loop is CAWSVGGHRGYF. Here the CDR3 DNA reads TGTGCCTGGAGTGTTGGTGGTCACCGCGGTTACTTT.

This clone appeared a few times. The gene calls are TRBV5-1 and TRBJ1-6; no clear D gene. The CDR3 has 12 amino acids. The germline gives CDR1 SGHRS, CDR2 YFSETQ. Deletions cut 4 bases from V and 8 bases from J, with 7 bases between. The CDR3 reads CASSTTDSPLHF. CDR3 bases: TGCGCCAGCAGCACCACGGATTCACCCCTCCACTTT.

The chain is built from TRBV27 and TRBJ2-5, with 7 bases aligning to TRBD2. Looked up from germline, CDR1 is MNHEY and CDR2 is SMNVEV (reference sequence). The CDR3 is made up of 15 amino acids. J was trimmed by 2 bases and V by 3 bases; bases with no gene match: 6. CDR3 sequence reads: CASSFSAGGQETQYF. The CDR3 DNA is TGTGCCAGCAGTTTTTCCGCCGGGGGGCAAGAGACCCAGTACTTC.

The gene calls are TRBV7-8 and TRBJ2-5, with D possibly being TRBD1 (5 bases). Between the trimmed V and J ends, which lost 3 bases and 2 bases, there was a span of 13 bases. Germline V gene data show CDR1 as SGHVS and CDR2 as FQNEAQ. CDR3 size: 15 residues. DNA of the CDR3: TGTGCCAGCAGCTTCGACAGAAACCAACAAGAGACCCAGTACTTC. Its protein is CASSFDRNQQETQYF.

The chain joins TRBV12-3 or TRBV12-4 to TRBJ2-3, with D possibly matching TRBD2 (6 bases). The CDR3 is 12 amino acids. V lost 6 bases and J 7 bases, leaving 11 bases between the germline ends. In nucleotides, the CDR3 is TGTGCCAGCAGCCCGGCGGGGAATACGCAGTATTTT. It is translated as CASSPAGNTQYF.

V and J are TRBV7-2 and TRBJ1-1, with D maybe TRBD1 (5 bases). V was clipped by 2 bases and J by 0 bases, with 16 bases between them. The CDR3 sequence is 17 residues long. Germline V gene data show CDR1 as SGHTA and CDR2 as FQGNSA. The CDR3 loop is CASSLKRAGRLNTEAFF. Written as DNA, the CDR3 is TGTGCCAGCAGCTTAAAACGGGCGGGACGGTTGAACACTGAAGCTTTCTTT.

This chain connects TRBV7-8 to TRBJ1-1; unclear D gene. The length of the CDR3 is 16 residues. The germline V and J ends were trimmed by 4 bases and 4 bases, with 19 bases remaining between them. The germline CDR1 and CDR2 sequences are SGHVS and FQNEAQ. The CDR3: CASSSRGIGATTEAFF. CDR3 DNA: TGTGCCAGCAGCTCCAGAGGGATCGGAGCTACCACTGAAGCTTTCTTT.

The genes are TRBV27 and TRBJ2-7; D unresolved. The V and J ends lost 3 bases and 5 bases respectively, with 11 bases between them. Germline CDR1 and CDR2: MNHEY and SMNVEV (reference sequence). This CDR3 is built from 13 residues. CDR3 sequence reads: CASSFSAYDEQYF. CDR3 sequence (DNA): TGTGCCAGCAGTTTTTCTGCGTACGACGAGCAGTACTTC.

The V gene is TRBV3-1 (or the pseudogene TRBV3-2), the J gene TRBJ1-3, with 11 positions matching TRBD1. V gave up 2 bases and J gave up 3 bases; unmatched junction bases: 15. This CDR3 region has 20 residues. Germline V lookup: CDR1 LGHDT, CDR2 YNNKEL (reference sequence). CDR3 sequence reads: CASSQSGTLDRGRYGNTIYF. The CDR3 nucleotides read TGTGCCAGCAGCCAATCAGGGACCTTGGACAGGGGGCGTTATGGAAACACCATATATTTT.

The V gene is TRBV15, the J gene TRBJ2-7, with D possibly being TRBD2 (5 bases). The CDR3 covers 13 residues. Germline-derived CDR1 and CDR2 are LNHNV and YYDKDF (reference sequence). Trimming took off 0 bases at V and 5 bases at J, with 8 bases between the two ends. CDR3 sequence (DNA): TGTGCCACCAGCAGAGATCGGGGAGACGAGCAGTACTTC. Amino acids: CATSRDRGDEQYF.

CDR3 DNA sequence: TGTGCCAGCAGCCGAATAGGGGGGGGCGACGAAGCTTTCTTT. It specifies CASSRIGGGDEAFF. V is TRBV6-5 and J is TRBJ1-1; a weak D match, TRBD1 (6 bases). Germline V gene sequence: CDR1 MNHEY, CDR2 SVGAGI. CDR3 length equals 14 residues. The V end was cut by 6 bases, the J end by 8 bases, with 19 bases between.

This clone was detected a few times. The CDR3 DNA follows: TGTGCCAGCAAAGGACTAGCGGGGGTGGGTGGGTCCTACAATGAGCAGTTCTTC. Amino acid sequence: CASKGLAGVGGSYNEQFF. J is TRBJ2-1 and V is TRBV7-2, with 13 bases aligning to TRBD2. The CDR3 covers 18 residues. The V gene's germline CDR1 is SGHTA and CDR2 FQGNSA. After removal of 7 bases from V and 1 base from J, the junction contained 10 bases not matched to a gene.

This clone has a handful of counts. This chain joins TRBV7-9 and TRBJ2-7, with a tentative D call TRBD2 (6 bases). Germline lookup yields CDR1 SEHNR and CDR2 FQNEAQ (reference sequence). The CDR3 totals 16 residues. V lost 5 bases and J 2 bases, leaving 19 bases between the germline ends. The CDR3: CASSLLPSRGTYEQYF. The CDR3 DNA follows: TGTGCCAGCAGCCTCCTTCCCTCCCGCGGGACCTACGAGCAGTACTTC. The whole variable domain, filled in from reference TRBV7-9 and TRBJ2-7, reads DTGVSQNPRHKITKRGQNVTFRCDPISEHNRLYWYRQTLGQGPEFLTYFQNEAQLEKSRLLSDRFSAERPKGSFSTLEIQRTEQGDSAMYLCASSLLPSRGTYEQYFGPGTRLTVT.

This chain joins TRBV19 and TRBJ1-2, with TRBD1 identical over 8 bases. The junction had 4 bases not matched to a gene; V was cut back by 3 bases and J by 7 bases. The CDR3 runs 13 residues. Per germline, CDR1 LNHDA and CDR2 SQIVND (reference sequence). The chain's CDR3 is CASSIRGRSGYTF. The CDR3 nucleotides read TGTGCCAGTAGTATCAGGGGGCGAAGTGGCTACACCTTC. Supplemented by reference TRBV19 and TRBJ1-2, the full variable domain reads DGGITQSPKYLFRKEGQNVTLSCEQNLNHDAMYWYRQDPGQGLRLIYYSQIVNDFQKGDIAEGYSVSREKKESFPLTVTSAQKNPTAFYLCASSIRGRSGYTFGSGTRLTVV.